The clone carrying this T cell receptor (beta chain) was counted at least ten times. As yet, its antigen is unknown. The CDR3 length is 16 residues. The germline CDR1 and CDR2 sequences are MNHEY and SVGAGI. Trimming at V came to 4 bases and at J to 1 base, leaving 5 bases not matched to a gene. Unique molecular identifiers tagged individual cDNA molecules. TCRdb fed the 5' RACE reads into MiXCR, producing one record per CDR3 protein. The sample yields approximately 77,000 distinct CDR3 sequences, about 5% seen once. The data were taken from a study of early T cells in non-severe SARS-CoV-2 infection. Across the study: Sequenced bulk RNA came from whole blood that was unsorted, and chains were unpaired.

Study-wide points: The VDJdb matching leaned toward anti-spike CD8 responses and overlooked private and CD4 specificities.

V and J are TRBV6-5 and TRBJ2-1, with 9 bases lining up with TRBD2. Sequencing used whole blood, obtained at baseline. The origin of this receptor is an adult who was a healthcare worker with PCR-confirmed SARS-CoV-2 infection or an uninfected control (not recorded which). The CDR3 region has the DNA TGTGCCAGCAGTTCTAGCGGGACCCGATCCTACAATGAGCAGTTCTTC. It is translated as CASSSSGTRSYNEQFF.